This T cell receptor beta chain was sequenced for a study of cytomegalovirus exposure and HLA in healthy donors. In the study overall: A previous analysis identified about 110 million unique TCR beta sequences derived from roughly 180 million T cells.

13 Jbeta primers and 60 Vbeta primers were used for the PCR. Sequencing was performed with immunoSEQ multiplex PCR; in TCRdb, only in-frame clones are kept and a portion is missing. This table has some 170,000 clones, roughly four fifths appearing once. Broader study findings: The majority of CMV-associated TCR beta chains were reported as apparently HLA-restricted in a later analysis.

This CDR3 is 16 amino acids long. The germline V gene has CDR1 LGHNA and CDR2 YNFKEQ. Trimming cost V 0 bases and J 8 bases, with 19 bases left between them. Concerning this clone: What it binds is not known.

The chain joins TRBV4-2 to TRBJ1-2; D may be TRBD1 (6 bases). The sequenced material came from PBMCs. The receptor's source is a woman between 50 and 59 years old in good health and CMV-seropositive. The DNA for the CDR3 is TGTGCCAGCAGCCAAGAGGAAGGACAGCTGGATAAAGGCTACACCTTC. Its translation is CASSQEEGQLDKGYTF.